This T cell receptor (beta chain) was profiled in a study of shared clonotypes between healthy human individuals. Clones were read by immunoSEQ multiplex PCR, and TCRdb kept only the in-frame ones, dropping some. In the table there are approximately 2.1 million clones, about 92% of which are singletons. CDR1 and CDR2 from the germline V gene are SGHNT and YYREEE (reference sequence). V lost 4 bases and J 14 bases, leaving 15 bases between the germline ends. This CDR3 comprises 12 residues. This clone was detected only once. Specimen: naive CD4+ T cells from PBMCs. The subset: CD45RA+ positively selected. This sequence joins TRBV5-4 and TRBJ1-4, with a weak D call TRBD1 (6 bases). This TCR was sampled from a man aged 18 to 35 in good health. Some clones in this sample may be carry-over from other donors' samples. The CDR3 coding sequence is TGTGCCAGCAGCCAACAACAGGGACGGCTGTTTTTT. It is translated as CASSQQQGRLFF.